Sequencing of this TCR beta chain was carried out in a study of human T cells and chemical hapten exposure. Study information: Slight differences in pooled library volume were the main source of varying TCR yields across samples. General study findings and limits: DPC sensitization did not alter TCRs above 1 in 1000 frequency.

Time point: healthy volunteer bleed at 6 weeks. Researchers extracted total RNA from unfractionated whole blood. The library tagged each cDNA molecule with unique molecular identifiers. Original processing methods: The number of TCRs in each sample had a median of approximately 96,000 and spanned roughly 23,224 to 700,000. TCRdb redid the calling of the RACE reads with MiXCR, one entry per CDR3 protein. It is TCRdb's table, rather than the study itself, that gives the V and J calls and clone size. This table holds some 65,000 distinct CDR3 sequences, 5.5% to 7.5% found once. The CDR3 spans 11 residues. Trimming took 2 bases from V and 8 from J, leaving 6 bases between them. The table lists this clonotype with a few counts. Its matching antigen is unknown.

The chain carries TRBV12-3 or TRBV12-4 and TRBJ1-1; D gene ambiguous. The specimen sequenced was whole blood. The origin of this receptor is a female donor in good health. Some clones in this sample may be carry-over from other donors' samples. The CDR3 DNA reads as TGTGCCAGCAGTTTACAGGCAGAAGCTTTCTTT. This gives the protein CASSLQAEAFF.